This T cell receptor (beta chain) was observed in a study of post-analysis software for immune sequencing data. V shed 1 base, J shed 2 bases, and the junction held 8 bases outside the gene matches. Germline V gene data show CDR1 as DFQATT and CDR2 as SNEGSKA (reference sequence). This CDR3 region has 16 residues. Study-level findings and limits: Patients had higher frequencies than controls of roughly five TRBV segments, including TRBV5-6, TRBV5-1 and TRBV20-1.

As to this clonotype: The antigen is unknown.

cDNA libraries for TCR beta contained unique molecular identifiers. TCRdb re-called the PCR reads with MiXCR, one entry per CDR3 protein. Of roughly 800,000 distinct CDR3 sequences listed, roughly half are singletons. The rearrangement uses TRBV20-1 and TRBJ2-7; TRBD2 agrees at 10 bases. This clonotype originated in a girl aged 10-17 years with multiple sclerosis. Sequencing was performed on blood. DNA for the CDR3: TGCAGTGCTAGAGCACCGGGACTAGCGCCTGCCTACGAGCAGTACTTC. It encodes CSARAPGLAPAYEQYF.